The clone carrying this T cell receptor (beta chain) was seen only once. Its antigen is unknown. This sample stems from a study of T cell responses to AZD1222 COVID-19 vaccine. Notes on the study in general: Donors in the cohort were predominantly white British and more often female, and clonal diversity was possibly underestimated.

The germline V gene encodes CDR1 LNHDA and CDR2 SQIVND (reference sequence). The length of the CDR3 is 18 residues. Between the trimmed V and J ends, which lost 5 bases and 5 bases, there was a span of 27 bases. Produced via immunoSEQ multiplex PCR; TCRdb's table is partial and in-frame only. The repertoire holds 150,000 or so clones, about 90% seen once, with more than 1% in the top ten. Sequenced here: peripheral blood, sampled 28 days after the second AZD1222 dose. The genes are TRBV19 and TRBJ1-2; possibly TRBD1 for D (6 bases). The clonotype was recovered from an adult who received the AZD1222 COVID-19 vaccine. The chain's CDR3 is CASSSLDSRGTPFYGYTF. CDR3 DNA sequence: TGTGCCAGTAGTTCCCTCGACAGCCGCGGGACACCCTTTTATGGCTACACCTTC.